This entry describes one T cell receptor beta chain. Its antigen remains unidentified. The PCR employed 60 Vbeta primers together with 13 Jbeta primers. The table came from immunoSEQ multiplex PCR; TCRdb's copy has only in-frame clones and leaves some out. The sample holds some 120,000 clones, around three quarters seen once. The data were taken from a study of cytomegalovirus exposure and HLA in healthy donors. Regarding donors, all were healthy bone marrow donors. General study findings and limits: There were reportedly fewer N-insertions in an Asian-associated ancestry cluster than the approximately 670-donor mean, in a later analysis. HLA alleles showed associations with around 15,000 TCR beta sequences in a later analysis, at a 0.05 false discovery rate. Earlier analysis looked at TCR beta V segments, and most were productive about 87% or about 30% of the time.

The germline V and J ends were trimmed by 3 bases and 3 bases, with 15 bases remaining between them. Germline CDR1 reads SGHKS; CDR2 reads YYEKEE (reference sequence). There are 15 residues in the CDR3. The TCR comes from a man aged 35-49 years in good health and CMV-seropositive. V gene TRBV5-5 combines with J gene TRBJ1-1; D may be TRBD1 (6 bases). The sample taken for sequencing was PBMCs. CDR3 amino acids: CASSWGHLKDTEAFF. For the CDR3, the DNA is TGTGCCAGCAGCTGGGGACACCTAAAGGACACTGAAGCTTTCTTT.